The clone carrying this TCR beta chain was counted between two and nine times. This sample is part of a study of identical twins. The CDR3 length is 20 residues. TCRdb independently ran MiXCR on the 5' RACE reads; one entry per CDR3 protein. The table has 310,000 or so distinct CDR3 sequences, nearly 9.5% seen once. This sample was shared with a second study, whose subject was yellow fever vaccine responses in identical twins. In that study: Reportedly, the T cell response mounted by twins to vaccine seemed partly convergent, partly personalized.

The chain carries TRBV21-1 and TRBJ2-1; no check of the table's D call, TRBD2, against the DNA was made. TRBV21-1 is described as a pseudogene. Sequencing input: CD8+ T cells sorted from blood. The receptor's source is a woman aged 18 to 35 in good health. The CDR3 DNA reads TGTGCCAGCAGCAAAGCGCGCCGACTAGCGTTTACCGCCGGGGGCAATGAGCAGTTCTTC. Its protein product is CASSKARRLAFTAGGNEQFF.